This TCR beta chain was identified in a study of T cell responses to AZD1222 COVID-19 vaccine. Samples with a second dose at about 4 or about 12 weeks were pooled together. Repertoires were generated with immunoSEQ multiplex PCR, while TCRdb's copy carries only in-frame clones and drops some. The data contain 70,000 or so clones, 83% of them singletons. The study, taken as a whole, reports: Repertoire sampling occurred only after the peak T cell response. Reports say nearly half of spike-specific TCRs go after unmutated variant regions. The study found Spike-specific TCR breadth and depth rose after two AZD1222 doses.

The CDR3 has 13 amino acids. With V trimmed by 8 bases and J by 4 bases, 7 bases remained unmatched. Germline-derived CDR1 and CDR2 are LNHDA and SQIVND (reference sequence). For this clone: The antigen remains unidentified.

The sequence came from an adult who received the AZD1222 COVID-19 vaccine. The sequencing here drew on peripheral blood, taken 28 days after the second AZD1222 dose. This chain uses TRBV19 with TRBJ1-2, with 7 bases aligning to TRBD1. The CDR3 sequence: CASHGDRTYGYTF. In DNA, the CDR3 is TGTGCCAGTCACGGGGACAGAACCTATGGCTACACCTTC.